A selection of T cell receptor beta chains follows, all from one sample in a study of beta chain features in type 1 diabetes. Assay: immunoSEQ multiplex PCR; the TCRdb copy retains only in-frame clones and omits some. Of hundreds of thousands of clones listed, roughly a sixth are singletons. Sequencing was carried out using naive CD4+ T cells from blood. The receptors were sampled from a man between 18 and 35 years old in good health. The CDR3 runs from the conserved cysteine through the conserved F or W. The D gene is left open where the match is weak. Rows give clone size only sometimes, using once, few, many, or a class for an expanded clone.

-	14	few	TRBV29-1	TRBJ2-7	TGCAGCGTTGGGGTGGCTGGGATAGCCTACGAGCAGTACTTC	CSVGVAGIAYEQYF
TRBD1	17	few	TRBV4-1	TRBJ2-2	TGCGCCAGCAGCCGACAGGGGGCCGCTGGGTCGACCGGGGAGCTGTTTTTT	CASSRQGAAGSTGELFF
-	14	few	TRBV4-1	TRBJ2-2	TGCGCCAGCAGACACAGGGGGGGCACCGGGGAGCTGTTTTTT	CASRHRGGTGELFF
-	16	few	TRBV6-1	TRBJ2-1	TGTGCCAGCAGTGTAACGGGGGCCCCCAATTACAATGAGCAGTTCTTC	CASSVTGAPNYNEQFF
-	13	-	TRBV5-1	TRBJ2-2	TGCGCCAGCAGCGCCGGACATCGCGGGGAGCTGTTTTTT	CASSAGHRGELFF
-	15	-	TRBV7-3	TRBJ2-7	TGTGCCAGCAGCTTAACTCTGGGGGCGGGATACGAGCAGTACTTC	CASSLTLGAGYEQYF
-	15	few	TRBV5-1	TRBJ2-3	TGCGCCAGCAGCTTTTTGGGAAGAAGTACAGATACGCAGTATTTT	CASSFLGRSTDTQYF
-	14	-	TRBV5-4	TRBJ2-5	TGTGCCAGCAGCCTCAAAGGGGTCGGAGAGACCCAGTACTTC	CASSLKGVGETQYF
-	12	few	TRBV7-3	TRBJ2-5	TGTGCCAGCAGCGCCGGAGGGGAGACCCAGTACTTC	CASSAGGETQYF
-	16	-	TRBV4-2	TRBJ2-2	TGTGCCAGCAGCCAAGGAGCGGCAGGGGACACCGGGGAGCTGTTTTTT	CASSQGAAGDTGELFF
TRBD1	15	-	TRBV28	TRBJ1-3	TGTGCCAGCGGTTGGCCCAGGGGGCGCGGAAACACCATATATTTT	CASGWPRGRGNTIYF
-	15	few	TRBV5-4	TRBJ2-7	TGTGCCAGCAGCTTGTATGCAGGGGAGTCCTACGAGCAGTACTTC	CASSLYAGESYEQYF
-	15	-	TRBV4-3	TRBJ2-5	TGCGCCAGCAGCCAAGAAGGGGGACCCCAAGAGACCCAGTACTTC	CASSQEGGPQETQYF
-	16	-	TRBV6-5	TRBJ2-3	TGTGCCAGCAGTTACTCAGGACAGGGAGGGACAGATACGCAGTATTTT	CASSYSGQGGTDTQYF
-	15	few	TRBV4-3	TRBJ1-6	TGCGCCAGCAGCCAACGGCAGGGTTTTAATTCACCCCTCCACTTT	CASSQRQGFNSPLHF
-	13	-	TRBV7-7	TRBJ1-5	TGTGCTAGCAGCCCCGACATTTTTCAGCCCCAGCATTTT	CASSPDIFQPQHF
-	12	few	TRBV7-2	TRBJ2-7	TGTGCCAGCAGCTTAAGGGGTACCGAGCAGTACTTC	CASSLRGTEQYF
-	14	-	TRBV28	TRBJ2-5	TGTGCCAGCAGTCCCCAGGGGCCGGCGGAGACCCAGTACTTC	CASSPQGPAETQYF
TRBD2	15	few	TRBV7-9	TRBJ2-3	TGTGCCAGCAGCTTCCTAATCGGGGGGACAGATACGCAGTATTTT	CASSFLIGGTDTQYF
-	13	-	TRBV27	TRBJ2-7	TGTGCCAGCAGTTTCTATAGGGATTACGAGCAGTACTTC	CASSFYRDYEQYF
-	14	-	TRBV19	TRBJ2-2	TGTGCCAGTAGTATCGTGGGCGGCACCGGGGAGCTGTTTTTT	CASSIVGGTGELFF
-	11	few	TRBV2	TRBJ2-5	TGTGCCAGCAGTGTCCCGGAGACCCAGTACTTC	CASSVPETQYF
-	14	few	TRBV7-2	TRBJ1-1	TGTGCCAGCAGCTTTCAGGGGATGAACACTGAAGCTTTCTTT	CASSFQGMNTEAFF
-	17	few	TRBV12-5	TRBJ1-1	TGTGCTAGTGGTTTGGTCCCTATGGGGAGTTCGCTCACTGAAGCTTTCTTT	CASGLVPMGSSLTEAFF
TRBD2	15	-	TRBV6-1	TRBJ2-3	TGTACCACCGGACTCGGCGGGGGGGCCACAGATACGCAGTATTTT	CTTGLGGGATDTQYF
-	13	-	TRBV7-3	TRBJ2-1	TGTGCCAGCAGTATGGGTAAACTCGATGAGCAGTTCTTC	CASSMGKLDEQFF
-	15	few	TRBV4-1	TRBJ2-1	TGCGCCAGCAGTCAGACGACTAGGGGCTACAATGAGCAGTTCTTC	CASSQTTRGYNEQFF
-	14	few	TRBV5-1	TRBJ2-7	TGCGCCAGCAGCTTGGCCTCAGGGAGATACGAGCAGTACTTC	CASSLASGRYEQYF
-	13	few	TRBV30	TRBJ1-5	TGTGCCTGGAGGGGGCAGGGCAATCAGCCCCAGCATTTT	CAWRGQGNQPQHF
-	12	few	TRBV18	TRBJ1-6	TGTGCCAGCTCACCACCCAATTCACCCCTCCACTTT	CASSPPNSPLHF
-	15	few	TRBV7-2	TRBJ2-7	TGTGCCAGCAGCTTAGCGATTAATTGGCAATACGAGCAGTACTTC	CASSLAINWQYEQYF
-	14	-	TRBV9	TRBJ2-2	TGTGCCAGTGCCGCAGTTACGAACACCGGGGAGCTGTTTTTT	CASAAVTNTGELFF
TRBD1	14	-	TRBV5-1	TRBJ2-7	TGCGCCAGTACCCAACAGGGGGCGCCCCACGAGCAGTACTTC	CASTQQGAPHEQYF
-	14	few	TRBV5-4	TRBJ1-1	TGTGCCAGCAGCTTGGTTAAGGGGAACACTGAAGCTTTCTTT	CASSLVKGNTEAFF
TRBD1	16	-	TRBV9	TRBJ1-1	TGTGCCAGCAGCGTTGGGACAGGGAGTATTAACACTGAAGCTTTCTTT	CASSVGTGSINTEAFF
-	13	few	TRBV7-9	TRBJ1-5	TGTGCCAGCAGCTTATGGGCCAATCAGCCCCAGCATTTT	CASSLWANQPQHF
TRBD1	13	-	TRBV29-1	TRBJ1-1	TGCAGCGTGGTGGACAGGGAGTTTTCAAAAGCTTTCTTT	CSVVDREFSKAFF
TRBD1	14	few	TRBV5-1	TRBJ2-7	TGCGCCAGCAGCTCCGGACAGGGTACCTACGAGCAGTACTTC	CASSSGQGTYEQYF
TRBD1	15	-	TRBV18	TRBJ1-4	TGTGCCAGCTCACCACCGACGGCAGGGGGTGAAAAACTGTTTTTT	CASSPPTAGGEKLFF
TRBD1	15	-	TRBV9	TRBJ2-1	TGTGCCAGCAGCCCGAACCGGGACAGGGTCAATGAGCAGTTCTTC	CASSPNRDRVNEQFF
TRBD1	14	few	TRBV5-1	TRBJ2-2	TGCGCCAGCAGCTTGGGGGACAGGAACGGGGAGCTGTTTTTT	CASSLGDRNGELFF
TRBD1	15	few	TRBV14	TRBJ2-7	TGTGCCAGCAGCGGCCGGGACAGGGTAATCTACGAGCAGTACTTC	CASSGRDRVIYEQYF
-	15	-	TRBV15	TRBJ1-2	TGTGCCACCAGCAGAGAATCCATTGTCGGTTATGGCTACACCTTC	CATSRESIVGYGYTF
-	13	-	TRBV5-6	TRBJ1-1	TGTGCCAGCACCGAGGGGACGAACACTGAAGCTTTCTTT	CASTEGTNTEAFF
TRBD1	15	-	TRBV29-1	TRBJ1-2	TGCAGCGTACGGACAGGGGAAGGTTGGAACTATGGCTACACCTTC	CSVRTGEGWNYGYTF